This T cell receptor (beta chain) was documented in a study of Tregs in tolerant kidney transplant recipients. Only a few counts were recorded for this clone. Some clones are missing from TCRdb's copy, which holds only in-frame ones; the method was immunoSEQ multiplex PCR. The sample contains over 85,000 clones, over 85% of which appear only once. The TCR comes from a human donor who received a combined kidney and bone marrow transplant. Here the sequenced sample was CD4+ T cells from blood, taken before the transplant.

CDR3 in DNA: TGTGCCGGAGGGACCGGAAATTCACCCCTCCACTTT. Its translation is CAGGTGNSPLHF. The gene calls are TRBV2 and TRBJ1-6, with TRBD1 as a possible D gene (5 bases). CDR3 length: 12 amino acids. In germline, CDR1 is SNHLY, CDR2 FYNNEI. Trimming stripped 11 bases from V and 7 bases from J, with 12 bases between.